This T cell receptor beta chain was identified in a study of shared clonotypes between healthy human individuals. Study-wide points: Incomplete sequencing of sorted subsets was indicated by rarefaction despite large depth. Naive subsets usually exceeded memory subsets in estimated richness.

The table came from immunoSEQ multiplex PCR; TCRdb's copy has only in-frame clones and leaves some out. The data contain some 2.4 million clones, 93% of them singletons. The germline V gene has CDR1 SGDLS and CDR2 YYNGEE. This CDR3 is 16 amino acids long. V was pared by 4 bases and J by 0 bases, with 5 bases of the junction left unmatched. Turning to this clone: Its antigen is not identified.

Sequenced sample: naive CD4+ T cells from PBMCs. Subset defined: CD45RA+ positively selected. The clonotype comes from a man aged 18-30 years in good health. Some clones in this sample may be carry-over from other donors' samples. The chain couples TRBV9 to TRBJ2-7; 12 bases map to TRBD2. CDR3 in amino acids: CASSIGTSGHSYEQYF. The CDR3 DNA reads TGTGCCAGCAGCATCGGGACTAGCGGGCACTCCTACGAGCAGTACTTC.